This TCR beta chain was sequenced during a study of blood T cell repertoires in COVID-19. Measured with immunoSEQ multiplex PCR; TCRdb has only the in-frame clones, and not every one. In the table there are approximately 150,000 clones, 82% of which are singletons. This clone was detected a few times. This CDR3 contains 13 residues. The J segment lost 8 bases and the V segment lost 8 bases, leaving 6 bases of the junction unmatched. The germline CDR1 and CDR2 sequences are SNHLY and FYNNEI. The source material was peripheral blood. The rearrangement links TRBV2 to TRBJ1-4; TRBD1 aligns across 9 bases. This TCR derives from a human donor with acute or convalescent COVID-19. The donor label of this sample is uncertain. In nucleotides, the CDR3 is TGTGCCAGCGGGGGACAGGGAAAAGAAAAACTGTTTTTT. Encoded protein: CASGGQGKEKLFF. The entire variable domain, with the rest obtained from reference TRBV2 and TRBJ1-4, is as follows: EPEVTQTPSHQVTQMGQEVILRCVPISNHLYFYWYRQILGQKVEFLVSFYNNEISEKSEIFDDQFSVERPDGSNFTLKIRSTKLEDSAMYFCASGGQGKEKLFFGSGTQLSVL.